Given below is one T cell receptor beta chain in context. What it recognizes is unknown. The CDR3 length is 18 residues. Germline-derived CDR1 and CDR2 are SEHNR and FQNEAQ (reference sequence). The V and J ends lost 1 base and 2 bases respectively, with 18 bases between them. This entry is derived from a study of T cell responses to AZD1222 COVID-19 vaccine. Study findings and constraints: At study baseline, merely five or six AZD1222 recipients were seropositive. Mostly white British, mostly female donors; authors suggested clonal diversity may be underestimated.

Only in-frame clones appear in the TCRdb table, and some are missing; sequencing was by immunoSEQ multiplex PCR. The data contain some 180,000 clones, over 80% of them seen just once; the ten biggest clones take up 1% to 1.5%. The starting material was peripheral blood, obtained on day 0 of AZD1222 vaccination. This TCR was sampled from an adult in good health. The chain carries TRBV7-9 and TRBJ1-5, with a weak D call TRBD1 (5 bases). The CDR3 protein is CASSLVAGPARGNQPQHF. In DNA form, the CDR3 reads TGTGCCAGCAGCTTAGTGGCAGGGCCAGCTAGAGGCAATCAGCCCCAGCATTTT.